This TCR beta chain was obtained from a study of T cells after posttransplantation cyclophosphamide. Many counts were recorded for this clone. Germline values: CDR1 SGHNT, CDR2 YYREEE (reference sequence). This CDR3 is 16 amino acids long. V gave up 3 bases and J gave up 3 bases, with 13 bases separating them. Sequencing used immunoSEQ multiplex PCR; TCRdb keeps in-frame clones, though not all of them. Observed in the sample are 20,000 to 25,000 clones, none of them singletons. The receptor comes from an older woman in good health, CMV-negative, and a related stem cell transplant donor. The chain combines TRBV5-4 with TRBJ2-6, with D tentatively TRBD1 (6 bases). Specimen: PBMCs. CDR3 DNA sequence: TGTGCCAGCAGCTATCCGAGGGGGAGTGGGGCCAACGTCCTGACTTTC. Encoded protein: CASSYPRGSGANVLTF.